The 14 T cell receptor beta chains given below trace back to one sample, sequenced in a study of OX40 agonist ivuxolimab in advanced cancers. The receptor library was made with the immunoSEQ multiplex PCR assay. TCRdb holds this immuneACCESS table with in-frame rearrangements only. Some clones are missing; in checked studies, unresolved V genes explain under half, and the rest has no known cause. The sample includes tens of thousands of clones, with roughly 92% observed a single time. Of the sample, over 0.55% is held by the ten largest clones. The material was CD4+ or CD8+ T cells sorted from blood, obtained in a trial of the OX40 agonist ivuxolimab. These receptors were collected from an adult with an advanced solid tumor such as melanoma, head and neck, liver or kidney cancer.

This clone showed up just once. The chain is built from TRBV6-5 and TRBJ1-2, with 8 positions matching TRBD1. This CDR3 has 15 residues. CDR1 and CDR2 (germline): MNHEY, SVGAGI. After removal of 5 bases from V and 5 bases from J, the junction contained 10 bases not matched to a gene. The CDR3 reads CASSPATGAGYGYTF. CDR3 DNA: TGTGCCAGCAGTCCTGCGACAGGGGCAGGATATGGCTACACCTTC.

J is TRBJ1-5 and V is TRBV19, with D perhaps matching TRBD1 (5 bases). V lost 3 bases, J lost 3 bases, and 15 bases lay in between. The CDR3 sequence is 16 residues long. Per germline, CDR1 LNHDA and CDR2 SQIVND (reference sequence). The CDR3 reads CASSMLGNRINQPQHF. CDR3 DNA sequence: TGTGCCAGTAGTATGTTAGGAAACAGGATCAATCAGCCCCAGCATTTT. The variable domain in full, with the rest retrieved from reference TRBV19 and TRBJ1-5, is DGGITQSPKYLFRKEGQNVTLSCEQNLNHDAMYWYRQDPGQGLRLIYYSQIVNDFQKGDIAEGYSVSREKKESFPLTVTSAQKNPTAFYLCASSMLGNRINQPQHFGDGTRLSIL.

The CDR3 protein is CASSLRDPTDTQYF. The CDR3 bases are TGTGCCAGCTCACTGCGGGACCCAACAGATACGCAGTATTTT. This chain links TRBV18 with TRBJ2-3, with D perhaps matching TRBD2 (6 bases). The V gene lost 4 bases and the J gene lost 3 bases, with 11 bases spanning the gap. The length of the CDR3 is 14 residues. Germline values: CDR1 KGHSH, CDR2 LQKENI. Full variable domain (outside the CDR3, taken from reference TRBV18 and TRBJ2-3): NAGVMQNPRHLVRRRGQEARLRCSPMKGHSHVYWYRQLPEEGLKFMVYLQKENIIDESGMPKERFSAEFPKEGPSILRIQQVVRGDSAAYFCASSLRDPTDTQYFGPGTRLTVL.

V gene TRBV7-9 combines with J gene TRBJ2-3; D is ambiguous. This CDR3 is built from 12 residues. Germline V lookup: CDR1 SEHNR, CDR2 FQNEAQ (reference sequence). The V end lost 2 bases, the J end lost 4 bases, and 4 bases lay between the germline ends. Written as DNA, the CDR3 is TGTGCCAGCAGCTTAATAGCAGATACGCAGTATTTT. It specifies CASSLIADTQYF. The complete variable domain, with remaining parts taken from reference TRBV7-9 and TRBJ2-3, reads DTGVSQNPRHKITKRGQNVTFRCDPISEHNRLYWYRQTLGQGPEFLTYFQNEAQLEKSRLLSDRFSAERPKGSFSTLEIQRTEQGDSAMYLCASSLIADTQYFGPGTRLTVL.

V and J are TRBV7-9 and TRBJ1-3; D might be TRBD1 (5 bases). V was clipped by 11 bases and J by 1 base, with 12 bases between them. Germline CDR1 and CDR2: SEHNR and FQNEAQ (reference sequence). This CDR3 is built from 13 residues. CDR3 nucleotides: TGTGCCGCCCGGAAGGGGTCTGGAAACACCATATATTTT. Its translation: CAARKGSGNTIYF.

The CDR3 loop reads CASSETQGDYGYTF. The CDR3 DNA is TGTGCCAGCAGTGAAACTCAGGGGGACTATGGCTACACCTTC. The chain joins TRBV6-1 to TRBJ1-2, with 7 bases aligning to TRBD1. Germline V gene lookup returns CDR1 MNHNS and CDR2 SASEGT. V was clipped by 2 bases and J by 3 bases; unmatched bases: 3. This CDR3 has 14 amino acids.

The CDR3 loop is CASSYNSVSLNTEAFF. The CDR3 bases are TGTGCCAGCAGTTATAACAGTGTTTCCCTCAACACTGAAGCTTTCTTT. The J gene is TRBJ1-1, the V gene TRBV6-5; no clear D. V lost 3 bases, J lost 2 bases, and 16 bases lay in between. The V gene's germline CDR1 is MNHEY and CDR2 SVGAGI. The CDR3 covers 16 residues.

The chain has TRBV7-3 and TRBJ2-1; 13 bases match TRBD2. Looked up from germline, CDR1 is SGHTA and CDR2 is FQGTGA. The CDR3 extends over 16 amino acids. The V gene end was trimmed by 5 bases and the J gene end by 8 bases; junction bases not matched to a gene: 9. The CDR3 region is CASSRPGTSGVDEQFF. CDR3 coding DNA: TGTGCCAGCAGCCGCCCCGGGACTAGCGGGGTAGATGAGCAGTTCTTC.

A word on this clone: The sample has other DNA sequences that encode this CDR3 too. The V call is TRBV19, the J call TRBJ1-5; the D is unclear. CDR1 is LNHDA and CDR2 is SQIVND in the germline V gene (reference sequence). The CDR3 sequence is 13 residues long. V lost 0 bases to trimming and J lost 7 bases, with 7 bases between them. The CDR3 nucleotides read TGTGCCAGTAGTATAGATATAGACCAGCCCCAGCATTTT. It translates to CASSIDIDQPQHF.

In the case of this clone: Different DNA sequences within this sample yield the same CDR3. The CDR3 DNA is TGCGCCAGCAGCTTACAAGAGACCCAGTACTTC. It is translated as CASSLQETQYF. The chain uses TRBV5-1 and TRBJ2-5; D call uncertain. CDR3 length: 11 amino acids. Trimming left V 2 bases short and J 2 bases short, with 1 base between. In germline, CDR1 is SGHRS, CDR2 YFSETQ.

This clone was seen a single time. The gene calls are TRBV6-5 and TRBJ2-3; D not certain. This CDR3 spans 12 amino acids. V lost 7 bases and J 2 bases, leaving 7 bases between the germline ends. Germline V gene lookup returns CDR1 MNHEY and CDR2 SVGAGI. The CDR3 bases are TGTGCCAGCATCGGCAACACAGATACGCAGTATTTT. It yields the protein CASIGNTDTQYF.

This clone was observed once. The gene calls are TRBV19 and TRBJ1-1; 9 bases are shared with TRBD1. The junction had 2 bases not matched to a gene; V was cut back by 6 bases and J by 0 bases. Germline values: CDR1 LNHDA, CDR2 SQIVND (reference sequence). The length of the CDR3 is 14 residues. In nucleotides, the CDR3 is TGTGCCAGTAGAAGGGACAGGGTGAACACTGAAGCTTTCTTT. Amino acid sequence: CASRRDRVNTEAFF.

The chain couples TRBV7-8 to TRBJ2-3, with 7 bases fitting TRBD1. The CDR3 is 18 amino acids. V trimming: 4 bases; J trimming: 2 bases; junction bases outside the gene matches: 15. The germline V gene encodes CDR1 SGHVS and CDR2 FQNEAQ. This CDR3 is CASSSPRPGQRPTDTQYF. CDR3 DNA: TGTGCCAGCAGCTCTCCCCGACCGGGACAGCGTCCCACAGATACGCAGTATTTT. Drawing the rest from reference TRBV7-8 and TRBJ2-3, the complete variable domain is GAGVSQSPRYKVAKRGQDVALRCDPISGHVSLFWYQQALGQGPEFLTYFQNEAQLDKSGLPSDRFFAERPEGSVSTLKIQRTQQEDSAVYLCASSSPRPGQRPTDTQYFGPGTRLTVL.

This clone was picked up one time. The chain uses TRBV19 and TRBJ2-1, with 8 positions matching TRBD2. V dropped 7 bases and J dropped 3; count of bases not matched to a gene: 11. The CDR3 has 16 amino acids. Germline values: CDR1 LNHDA, CDR2 SQIVND (reference sequence). For the CDR3, the DNA is TGTGCCAGTACCGGGGGGGCGGGACGGAGCTACAATGAGCAGTTCTTC. Amino acids: CASTGGAGRSYNEQFF.